Described below is a single T cell receptor beta chain sequence and its context. Profiling relied on immunoSEQ multiplex PCR, and the TCRdb table lists in-frame clones only, not all of them. The table shows about 310,000 clones, with 87% occurring only once. These data originate in a study of blood T cell repertoires in COVID-19. Study in general: There were acute and convalescent COVID-19 samples, and they came from the United States, Italy and Spain.

This CDR3 spans 14 amino acids. Germline loops: CDR1 SGHTA, CDR2 FQGNSA. V lost 1 base to trimming and J lost 4 bases; unmatched junction nucleotides: 3. V usage is TRBV7-2 and J usage is TRBJ2-7, with 8 positions matching TRBD1. This clonotype was sampled from a man between 18 and 29 years old with active or convalescent COVID-19. The sequenced sample consisted of peripheral blood. This CDR3 is CASSLGQGAYEQYF. For the CDR3, the DNA is TGTGCCAGCAGCTTAGGGCAGGGGGCTTACGAGCAGTACTTC.